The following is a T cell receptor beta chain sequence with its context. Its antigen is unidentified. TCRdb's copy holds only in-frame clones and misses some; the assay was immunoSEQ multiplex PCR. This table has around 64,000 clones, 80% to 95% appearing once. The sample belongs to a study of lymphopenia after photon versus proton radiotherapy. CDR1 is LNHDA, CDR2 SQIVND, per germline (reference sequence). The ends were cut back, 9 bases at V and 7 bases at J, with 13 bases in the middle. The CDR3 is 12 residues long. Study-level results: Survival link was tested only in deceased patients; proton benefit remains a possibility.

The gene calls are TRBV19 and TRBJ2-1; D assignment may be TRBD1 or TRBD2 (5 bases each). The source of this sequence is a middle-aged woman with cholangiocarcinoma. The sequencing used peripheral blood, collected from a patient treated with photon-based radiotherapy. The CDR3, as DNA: TGTGCCAGCGGCTGGGGGTGGAATGAGCAGTTCTTC. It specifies CASGWGWNEQFF.